Listed below are T cell receptor beta chains from one sample, sequenced in a study of CD4+ T cells in melanoma. Method: immunoSEQ multiplex PCR; TCRdb's copy keeps in-frame clones and lacks some. Seen here are some 10,000 clones, roughly 70% observed once, and the top ten hold about 12%. Sequencing used cells from a culture (not recorded whether cultured in vitro). These receptors came from a human donor with melanoma. The CDR3 runs from the conserved cysteine through the conserved F or W. The D gene is left open where the match is weak. The listing skips clone size in some rows; elsewhere it reads once, few, many or a size class.

j_gene	d_gene	v_gene	abundance	CDR3aa	CDR3nt
TRBJ2-3	.	TRBV6-5	.	CASSLRRVTDTQYF	TGTGCCAGCAGTCTACGGCGGGTAACAGATACGCAGTATTTT
TRBJ2-5	.	TRBV5-4	.	CASSQEGQSVETQYF	TGTGCCAGCAGCCAAGAAGGGCAGTCCGTAGAGACCCAGTACTTC
TRBJ1-4	.	TRBV14	few	CASSLTTGSGLEKLFF	TGTGCCAGCAGCCTTACCACAGGGTCCGGACTGGAAAAACTGTTTTTT
TRBJ2-2	TRBD1	TRBV7-8	.	CASSQLGTANTGELFF	TGTGCCAGCAGCCAACTCGGGACAGCGAACACCGGGGAGCTGTTTTTT
TRBJ1-6	TRBD1	TRBV9	.	CASSATGLNNSPLHF	TGTGCCAGCAGCGCGACAGGGTTGAACAATTCACCCCTCCACTTT
TRBJ1-6	TRBD1	TRBV9	.	CASSVDEGAPNSPLHF	TGTGCCAGCAGCGTAGATGAGGGGGCGCCCAATTCACCCCTCCACTTT
TRBJ2-5	.	TRBV7-8	.	CASSEQGGTQYF	TGTGCCAGCAGTGAACAGGGAGGGACCCAGTACTTC
TRBJ2-7	.	TRBV5-1	once	CASSFDTASQGEQYF	TGCGCCAGCAGTTTCGATACGGCCTCCCAGGGCGAGCAGTACTTC
TRBJ1-4	TRBD1	TRBV6-5	.	CASRRTGDEKLFF	TGTGCCAGCAGGCGGACAGGGGACGAAAAACTGTTTTTT
TRBJ2-7	.	TRBV5-4	.	CASSTDWAEQYF	TGTGCCAGCAGCACGGACTGGGCCGAGCAGTACTTC
TRBJ1-2	.	TRBV9	.	CASSVIHEGMGQSNYGYTF	TGTGCCAGCAGCGTAATCCACGAGGGAATGGGCCAGTCGAACTATGGCTACACCTTC
TRBJ1-1	.	TRBV5-5	.	CASSFTGNTEAFF	TGTGCCAGCAGCTTTACAGGGAACACTGAAGCTTTCTTT
TRBJ1-6	.	TRBV6-5	.	CASSYSRAAGNSPLHF	TGTGCCAGCAGTTACTCCCGGGCAGCCGGAAATTCACCCCTCCACTTT
TRBJ2-5	.	TRBV11-3	.	CASSREREETQYF	TGTGCCAGCAGCCGGGAACGGGAAGAGACCCAGTACTTC
TRBJ2-3	.	TRBV2	.	CASSDVGVTDTQYF	TGTGCCAGCAGTGACGTCGGGGTCACAGATACGCAGTATTTT
TRBJ1-4	.	TRBV25-1	few	CASRGQGGSSRKLFF	TGTGCCAGCAGGGGGCAGGGAGGGTCTTCAAGGAAACTGTTTTTT
TRBJ2-1	.	TRBV18	medium-sized	CASSQGTGNEQFF	TGTGCCAGCTCACAGGGAACCGGCAATGAGCAGTTCTTC